This TCR beta chain comes out of a study of Tregs in tolerant kidney transplant recipients. Background on the study: The nonmyeloablative bone marrow transplants came from related graft donors, with transient mixed chimerism.

Details on this clone: Its antigen remains unidentified.

Here immunoSEQ multiplex PCR was the method, and the copy in TCRdb shows in-frame clones only, minus some. The top ten hold 2.1% of the sample, which has more than 60,000 clones, over 75% seen once. Germline loops: CDR1 SGHDT, CDR2 YYEEEE. The CDR3 consists of 13 residues. V trimming: 4 bases; J trimming: 5 bases; junction bases outside the gene matches: 4. Unstimulated Tregs (CD4+CD25+CD127-) and CD4+CD25- non-Tregs were sorted from PBMCs. Thawed PBMCs were rested overnight at 37°C with roughly 200 IU/ml IL-2 before regulatory T cell sorting. The study, taken as a whole, reports: Biological reproducibility was not directly addressed, but technical replication error appeared minimal.

This receptor was obtained from a human donor who received a combined kidney and bone marrow transplant. The chain employs TRBV5-6 and TRBJ2-3; 7 bases align to TRBD2. The sequencing here drew on Tregs from blood, taken before the transplant. The CDR3 is CASSILARDTQYF. DNA for the CDR3: TGTGCCAGCAGCATACTAGCGCGAGATACGCAGTATTTT.